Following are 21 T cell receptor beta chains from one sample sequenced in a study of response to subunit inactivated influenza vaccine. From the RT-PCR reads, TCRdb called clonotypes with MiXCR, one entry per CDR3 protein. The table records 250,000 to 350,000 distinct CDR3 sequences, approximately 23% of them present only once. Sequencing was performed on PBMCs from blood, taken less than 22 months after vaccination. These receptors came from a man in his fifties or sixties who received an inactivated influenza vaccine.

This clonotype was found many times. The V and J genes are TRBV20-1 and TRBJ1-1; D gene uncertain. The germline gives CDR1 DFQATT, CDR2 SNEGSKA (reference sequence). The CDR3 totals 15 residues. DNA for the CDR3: TGCAGCGCCCCTAAGATCGGGTTTTTGAACACTGAAGCTTTCTTT. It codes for CSAPKIGFLNTEAFF.

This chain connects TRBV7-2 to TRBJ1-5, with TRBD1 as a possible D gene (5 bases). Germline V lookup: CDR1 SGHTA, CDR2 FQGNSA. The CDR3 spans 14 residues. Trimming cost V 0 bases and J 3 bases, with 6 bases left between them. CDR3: CASSLARDNQPQHF. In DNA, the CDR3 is TGTGCCAGCAGCTTAGCCAGGGACAATCAGCCCCAGCATTTT.

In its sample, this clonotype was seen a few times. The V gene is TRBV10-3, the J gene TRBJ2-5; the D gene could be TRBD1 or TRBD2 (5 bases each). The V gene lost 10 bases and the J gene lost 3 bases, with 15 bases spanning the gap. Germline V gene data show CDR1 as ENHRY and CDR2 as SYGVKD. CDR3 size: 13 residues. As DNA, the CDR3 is TGTGCCACCCGGGACGGGAAAGAAGAGACCCAGTACTTC. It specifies CATRDGKEETQYF.

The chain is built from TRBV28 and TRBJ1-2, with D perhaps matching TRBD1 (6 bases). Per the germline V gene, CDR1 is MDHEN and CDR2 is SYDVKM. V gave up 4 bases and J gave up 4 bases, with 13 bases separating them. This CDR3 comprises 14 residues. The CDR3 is CASSSPGQLYGYTF. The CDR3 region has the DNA TGTGCCAGCAGTTCCCCCGGACAGCTCTATGGCTACACCTTC.

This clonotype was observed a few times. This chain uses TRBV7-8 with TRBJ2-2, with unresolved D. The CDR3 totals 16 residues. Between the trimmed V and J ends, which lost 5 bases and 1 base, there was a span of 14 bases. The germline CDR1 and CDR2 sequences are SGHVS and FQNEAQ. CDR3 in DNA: TGTGCCAGCAGCACTCCATGGCGGTTGAACACCGGGGAGCTGTTTTTT. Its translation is CASSTPWRLNTGELFF.

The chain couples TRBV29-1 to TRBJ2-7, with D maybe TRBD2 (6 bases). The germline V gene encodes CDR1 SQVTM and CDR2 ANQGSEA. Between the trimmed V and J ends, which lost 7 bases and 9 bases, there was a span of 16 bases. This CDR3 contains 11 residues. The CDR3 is CSALASAVQYF. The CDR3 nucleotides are TGCAGCGCTCTAGCGTCGGCCGTGCAGTACTTC.

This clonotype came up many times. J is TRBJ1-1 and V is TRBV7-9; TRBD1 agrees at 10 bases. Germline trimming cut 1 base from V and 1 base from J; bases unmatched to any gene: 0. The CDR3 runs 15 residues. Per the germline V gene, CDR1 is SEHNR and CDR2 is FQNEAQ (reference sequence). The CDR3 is CASSLGTGGNTEAFF. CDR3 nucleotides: TGTGCCAGCAGCTTAGGGACAGGGGGGAACACTGAAGCTTTCTTT. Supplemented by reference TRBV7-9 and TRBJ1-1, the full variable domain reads DTGVSQNPRHKITKRGQNVTFRCDPISEHNRLYWYRQTLGQGPEFLTYFQNEAQLEKSRLLSDRFSAERPKGSFSTLEIQRTEQGDSAMYLCASSLGTGGNTEAFFGQGTRLTVV.

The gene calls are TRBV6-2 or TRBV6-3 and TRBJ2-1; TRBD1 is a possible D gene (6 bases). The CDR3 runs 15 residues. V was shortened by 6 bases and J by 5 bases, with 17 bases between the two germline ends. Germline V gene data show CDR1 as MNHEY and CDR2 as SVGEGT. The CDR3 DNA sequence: TGTGCCAGCAGGAAACAGGGCCCCCTGCACAATGAGCAGTTCTTC. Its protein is CASRKQGPLHNEQFF.

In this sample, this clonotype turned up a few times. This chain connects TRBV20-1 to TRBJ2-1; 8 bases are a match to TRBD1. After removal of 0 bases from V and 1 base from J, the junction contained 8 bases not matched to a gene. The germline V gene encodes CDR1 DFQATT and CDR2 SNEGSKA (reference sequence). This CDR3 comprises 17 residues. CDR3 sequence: CSARDYRQGTSYNEQFF. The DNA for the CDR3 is TGCAGTGCTAGAGATTACCGACAGGGGACGTCCTACAATGAGCAGTTCTTC.

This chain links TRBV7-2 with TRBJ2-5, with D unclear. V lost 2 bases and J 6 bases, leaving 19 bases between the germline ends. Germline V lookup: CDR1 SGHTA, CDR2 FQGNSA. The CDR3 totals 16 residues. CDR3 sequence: CASSLLGPLVGQTQYF. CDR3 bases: TGTGCCAGCAGCTTATTAGGACCCTTAGTAGGACAGACCCAGTACTTC.

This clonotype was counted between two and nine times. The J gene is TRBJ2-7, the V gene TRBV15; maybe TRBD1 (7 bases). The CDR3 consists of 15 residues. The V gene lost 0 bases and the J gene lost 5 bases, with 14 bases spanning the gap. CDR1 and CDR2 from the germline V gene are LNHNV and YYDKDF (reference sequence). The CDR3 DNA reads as TGTGCCACCAGCAGAGATCAGGGGGGCTTCGACGAGCAGTACTTC. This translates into CATSRDQGGFDEQYF.

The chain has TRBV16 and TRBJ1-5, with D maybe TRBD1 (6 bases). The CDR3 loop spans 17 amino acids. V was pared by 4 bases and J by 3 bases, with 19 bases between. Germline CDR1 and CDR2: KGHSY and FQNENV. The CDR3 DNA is TGTGCCAGCAGCCCTCGGGTTGGGAGGGGGAACAATCAGCCCCAGCATTTT. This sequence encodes CASSPRVGRGNNQPQHF.

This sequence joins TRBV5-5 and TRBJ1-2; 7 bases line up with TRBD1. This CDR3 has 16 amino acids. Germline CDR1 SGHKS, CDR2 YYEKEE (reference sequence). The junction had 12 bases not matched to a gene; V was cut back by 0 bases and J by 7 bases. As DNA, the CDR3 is TGTGCCAGCAGCTTGGCCGGTAGTGAAGGGGGCGGTGGCTACACCTTC. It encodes CASSLAGSEGGGGYTF.

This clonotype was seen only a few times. CDR3 sequence reads: CASRESGGTGNTIYF. In DNA form, the CDR3 reads TGTGCCAGCAGGGAATCCGGGGGCACTGGAAACACCATATATTTT. This sequence joins TRBV6-1 and TRBJ1-3, with D possibly matching TRBD1 (6 bases). The ends were cut back, 6 bases at V and 2 bases at J, with 14 bases in the middle. The CDR3 length is 15 residues. Germline values: CDR1 MNHNS, CDR2 SASEGT.

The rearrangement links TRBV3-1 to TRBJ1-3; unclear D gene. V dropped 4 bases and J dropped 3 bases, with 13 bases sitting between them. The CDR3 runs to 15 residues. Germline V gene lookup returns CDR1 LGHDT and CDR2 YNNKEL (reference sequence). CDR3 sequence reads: CASSREVVFGNTIYF. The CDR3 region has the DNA TGTGCCAGCAGCCGGGAGGTCGTTTTTGGAAACACCATATATTTT.

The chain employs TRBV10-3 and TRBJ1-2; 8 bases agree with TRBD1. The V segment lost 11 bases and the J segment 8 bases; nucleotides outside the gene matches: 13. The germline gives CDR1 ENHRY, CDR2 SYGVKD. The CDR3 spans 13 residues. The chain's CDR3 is CAVNRGSDLGYTF. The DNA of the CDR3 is TGTGCCGTAAACAGGGGGTCGGATTTGGGCTACACCTTC.

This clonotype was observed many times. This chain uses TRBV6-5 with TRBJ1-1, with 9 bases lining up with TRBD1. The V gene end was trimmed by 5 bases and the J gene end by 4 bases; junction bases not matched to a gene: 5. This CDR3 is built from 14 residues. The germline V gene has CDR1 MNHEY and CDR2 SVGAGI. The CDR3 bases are TGTGCCAGCAGTCTACAGACAGGGGGCACTGAAGCTTTCTTT. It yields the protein CASSLQTGGTEAFF.

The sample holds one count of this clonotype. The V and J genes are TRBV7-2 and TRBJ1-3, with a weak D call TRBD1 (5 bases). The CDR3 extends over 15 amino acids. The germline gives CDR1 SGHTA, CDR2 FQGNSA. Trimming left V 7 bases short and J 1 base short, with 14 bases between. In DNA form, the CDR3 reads TGTGCCAGCACCAGGGACGCGGGGTCTGGAAACACCATATATTTT. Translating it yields CASTRDAGSGNTIYF.

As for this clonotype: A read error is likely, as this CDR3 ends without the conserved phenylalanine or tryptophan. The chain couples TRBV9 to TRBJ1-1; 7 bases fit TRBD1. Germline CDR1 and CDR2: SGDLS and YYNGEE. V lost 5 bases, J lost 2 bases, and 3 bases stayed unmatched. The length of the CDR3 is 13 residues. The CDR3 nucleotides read TGTGCCAGCAGACAGGGGCCCAACACTGAAGCTTTCTCT. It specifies CASRQGPNTEAFS.

The DNA for the CDR3 is TGTGCCAGCCAGAGGGACCCAACTAATGAAAAACTGTTTTTT. Translating gives CASQRDPTNEKLFF. The V gene is TRBV2, the J gene TRBJ1-4; TRBD1 is a possible D gene (5 bases). The CDR3 sequence is 14 residues long. In germline, CDR1 is SNHLY, CDR2 FYNNEI. The V gene lost 8 bases and the J gene lost 0 bases, with 10 bases spanning the gap.

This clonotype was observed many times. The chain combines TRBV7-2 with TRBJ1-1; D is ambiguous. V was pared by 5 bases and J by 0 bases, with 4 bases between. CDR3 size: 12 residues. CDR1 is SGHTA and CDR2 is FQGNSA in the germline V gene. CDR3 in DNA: TGTGCCAGCAGCGTCATGAACACTGAAGCTTTCTTT. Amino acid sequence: CASSVMNTEAFF.